These T cell receptor beta chains were read from a single sample in a study of TIL therapy for anti-PD-1-resistant metastatic lung cancer. TCRdb's copy holds only in-frame clones and misses some; the assay was immunoSEQ multiplex PCR. The table lists 50,000 or so clones, roughly 70% of them singletons, with around 5.4% in the top ten. The source material was tumor tissue, sampled at baseline. These receptors were obtained from a person aged 25 to 85 with non-small cell lung cancer. Each CDR3 is given with its conserved first and last residue. Fields, in order: CDR3 protein, CDR3 DNA, D gene, clone size, V gene, J gene. The D gene is left open where the match is weak. Only part of the rows carry a size: once, few, many, or a class if the clone is expanded.

CDR3aa: CASSFGPGERNIQYF
CDR3nt: TGTGCCAGCAGCTTCGGTCCGGGGGAGAGAAACATTCAGTACTTC
d_gene: .
abundance: .
v_gene: TRBV5-4
j_gene: TRBJ2-4

CDR3aa: CASSDAQGSRYEQYF
CDR3nt: TGCGCCAGCAGCGACGCACAGGGGAGTCGCTACGAGCAGTACTTC
d_gene: TRBD1
abundance: few
v_gene: TRBV4-1
j_gene: TRBJ2-7

CDR3aa: CASSNRGGWETTQYF
CDR3nt: TGTGCCAGCAGCAACCGCGGTGGGTGGGAAACTACGCAGTATTTT
d_gene: .
abundance: .
v_gene: TRBV11-3
j_gene: TRBJ2-3

CDR3aa: CASTAGGFNSGEQFF
CDR3nt: TGCGCCAGCACTGCAGGGGGCTTCAATTCAGGGGAGCAGTTCTTC
d_gene: TRBD1
abundance: .
v_gene: TRBV5-1
j_gene: TRBJ2-1

CDR3aa: CASSFRDWNTEAFF
CDR3nt: TGTGCCAGCAGTTTCAGGGACTGGAACACTGAAGCTTTCTTT
d_gene: .
abundance: .
v_gene: TRBV27
j_gene: TRBJ1-1

CDR3aa: CASSVDSGSNQPQHF
CDR3nt: TGTGCCAGCAGCGTAGATTCGGGTAGCAATCAGCCCCAGCATTTT
d_gene: .
abundance: .
v_gene: TRBV9
j_gene: TRBJ1-5

CDR3aa: CASSLMVGLSYGYTF
CDR3nt: TGTGCCAGCAGTTTAATGGTCGGACTATCGTATGGCTACACCTTC
d_gene: .
abundance: few
v_gene: TRBV28
j_gene: TRBJ1-2

CDR3aa: CASGKPGTSGGYEQYF
CDR3nt: TGTGCCAGCGGAAAACCTGGGACTAGCGGGGGGTACGAGCAGTACTTC
d_gene: TRBD2
abundance: medium-sized
v_gene: TRBV25-1
j_gene: TRBJ2-7

CDR3aa: CASKSESSYNEQFF
CDR3nt: TGTGCCAGCAAGTCGGAGAGCTCCTACAATGAGCAGTTCTTC
d_gene: .
abundance: .
v_gene: TRBV27
j_gene: TRBJ2-1

CDR3aa: CASSTDAIGTEAFF
CDR3nt: TGCGCCAGCAGCACGGACGCTATTGGCACTGAAGCTTTCTTT
d_gene: .
abundance: few
v_gene: TRBV5-1
j_gene: TRBJ1-1

CDR3aa: CASSMVRGHYEQYF
CDR3nt: TGTGCCAGTAGTATGGTCAGGGGACATTACGAGCAGTACTTC
d_gene: .
abundance: .
v_gene: TRBV19
j_gene: TRBJ2-7

CDR3aa: CASSFGTGGAGNTIYF
CDR3nt: TGTGCCAGCAGCTTCGGGACAGGGGGCGCAGGAAACACCATATATTTT
d_gene: TRBD1
abundance: .
v_gene: TRBV7-2
j_gene: TRBJ1-3

CDR3aa: CASSLGGRGEKLFF
CDR3nt: TGTGCCAGCAGCTTAGGAGGAAGGGGTGAAAAACTGTTTTTT
d_gene: .
abundance: .
v_gene: TRBV7-8
j_gene: TRBJ1-4

CDR3aa: CASSLELGASRACEQYF
CDR3nt: TGTGCCAGCAGCTTGGAGTTGGGGGCTAGCCGAGCCTGCGAGCAGTACTTC
d_gene: .
abundance: .
v_gene: TRBV5-6
j_gene: TRBJ2-7

CDR3aa: CSVRLGFGYTF
CDR3nt: TGCAGCGTCCGCTTGGGGTTTGGCTACACCTTC
d_gene: .
abundance: few
v_gene: TRBV29-1
j_gene: TRBJ1-2

CDR3aa: CASSGRDRAPYGYTF
CDR3nt: TGCGCCAGCAGCGGCCGGGACAGGGCCCCCTATGGCTACACCTTC
d_gene: TRBD1
abundance: .
v_gene: TRBV5-1
j_gene: TRBJ1-2

CDR3aa: CASSGSGTGAETQYF
CDR3nt: TGTGCCAGCAGCGGCTCCGGGACAGGGGCGGAGACCCAGTACTTC
d_gene: TRBD1
abundance: once
v_gene: TRBV7-3
j_gene: TRBJ2-5

CDR3aa: CASSQGPRSYNEQFF
CDR3nt: TGTGCCAGCAGCCAAGGTCCCCGGAGCTACAATGAGCAGTTCTTC
d_gene: .
abundance: .
v_gene: TRBV7-2
j_gene: TRBJ2-1

CDR3aa: CASSSPIGVSGELFF
CDR3nt: TGTGCCAGCAGTTCCCCCATAGGGGTCTCCGGGGAGCTGTTTTTT
d_gene: .
abundance: .
v_gene: TRBV6-6
j_gene: TRBJ2-2

CDR3aa: CASSFITGLNTQYF
CDR3nt: TGTGCCAGCAGCTTCATTACTGGTCTGAATACGCAGTATTTT
d_gene: .
abundance: .
v_gene: TRBV7-9
j_gene: TRBJ2-3

CDR3aa: CASSLGQFEAFF
CDR3nt: TGCGCCAGCAGCCTGGGCCAGTTTGAAGCTTTCTTT
d_gene: .
abundance: few
v_gene: TRBV5-1
j_gene: TRBJ1-1

CDR3aa: CASSDPRVTKKGGYEQYF
CDR3nt: TGTGCCAGCAGTGACCCCCGGGTCACCAAAAAGGGGGGTTACGAGCAGTACTTC
d_gene: .
abundance: .
v_gene: TRBV6-4
j_gene: TRBJ2-7

CDR3aa: CASSLGTGSTGELFF
CDR3nt: TGTGCCAGCAGTTTGGGAACAGGGTCGACCGGGGAGCTGTTTTTT
d_gene: .
abundance: .
v_gene: TRBV5-8
j_gene: TRBJ2-2

CDR3aa: CASSSERGINEKLFF
CDR3nt: TGTGCCAGCAGCTCGGAGAGGGGGATTAATGAAAAACTGTTTTTT
d_gene: .
abundance: .
v_gene: TRBV6-5
j_gene: TRBJ1-4

CDR3aa: CASSETRAGGQGQPQHF
CDR3nt: TGTGCCAGCAGTGAAACTAGGGCAGGGGGACAGGGTCAGCCCCAGCATTTT
d_gene: TRBD1
abundance: .
v_gene: TRBV2
j_gene: TRBJ1-5

CDR3aa: CASSRRTQMNTEAFF
CDR3nt: TGTGCCAGCAGCCGCAGGACCCAAATGAACACTGAAGCTTTCTTT
d_gene: .
abundance: .
v_gene: TRBV7-9
j_gene: TRBJ1-1

CDR3aa: CASSLGALGGTEAFF
CDR3nt: TGTGCCAGCAGCTTAGGAGCCCTAGGTGGCACTGAAGCTTTCTTT
d_gene: .
abundance: .
v_gene: TRBV11-2
j_gene: TRBJ1-1

CDR3aa: CASSRTSGSYEQYF
CDR3nt: TGTGCCAGCAGCCGTACTAGCGGGAGTTACGAGCAGTACTTC
d_gene: TRBD2
abundance: .
v_gene: TRBV7-8
j_gene: TRBJ2-7

CDR3aa: CASSQPGQGGADTQYF
CDR3nt: TGTGCCAGCAGCCAACCGGGACAGGGGGGTGCAGATACGCAGTATTTT
d_gene: TRBD1
abundance: .
v_gene: TRBV28
j_gene: TRBJ2-3

CDR3aa: CASSPPGLVNQPQHF
CDR3nt: TGTGCCAGCAGTCCTCCAGGTTTAGTGAATCAGCCCCAGCATTTT
d_gene: .
abundance: .
v_gene: TRBV27
j_gene: TRBJ1-5

CDR3aa: CASSLSPGSRSSYEQYF
CDR3nt: TGTGCCAGCAGTTTATCCCCAGGGTCGAGGAGCTCCTACGAGCAGTACTTC
d_gene: .
abundance: once
v_gene: TRBV28
j_gene: TRBJ2-7

CDR3aa: CASSGRQGRIEETQYF
CDR3nt: TGTGCCAGCAGTGGGCGGCAGGGGCGAATTGAGGAGACCCAGTACTTC
d_gene: .
abundance: .
v_gene: TRBV6-1
j_gene: TRBJ2-5

CDR3aa: CASSRETNTEAFF
CDR3nt: TGTGCCAGCAGCCGGGAGACGAACACTGAAGCTTTCTTT
d_gene: .
abundance: .
v_gene: TRBV6-6
j_gene: TRBJ1-1

CDR3aa: CASSVGTLGQETQYF
CDR3nt: TGTGCCAGCAGTGTCGGGACTCTCGGCCAAGAGACCCAGTACTTC
d_gene: .
abundance: many
v_gene: TRBV6-5
j_gene: TRBJ2-5

CDR3aa: CATRTSGGHEQFF
CDR3nt: TGTGCCACCAGGACTAGCGGGGGGCATGAGCAGTTCTTC
d_gene: TRBD2
abundance: .
v_gene: TRBV2
j_gene: TRBJ2-1

CDR3aa: CASSWGTEETQYF
CDR3nt: TGTGCCAGCAGCTGGGGTACGGAGGAGACCCAGTACTTC
d_gene: .
abundance: few
v_gene: TRBV5-4
j_gene: TRBJ2-5

CDR3aa: CAISESMTGGETQYF
CDR3nt: TGTGCCATCAGTGAGTCGATGACAGGCGGGGAGACCCAGTACTTC
d_gene: .
abundance: .
v_gene: TRBV10-3
j_gene: TRBJ2-5

CDR3aa: CASSPLGGGYGYTF
CDR3nt: TGTGCCAGCAGCCCCTTAGGTGGGGGCTATGGCTACACCTTC
d_gene: .
abundance: .
v_gene: TRBV14
j_gene: TRBJ1-2

CDR3aa: CASSGTALSGANVLTF
CDR3nt: TGTGCCAGCAGCGGGACAGCCTTATCTGGGGCCAACGTCCTGACTTTC
d_gene: .
abundance: .
v_gene: TRBV9
j_gene: TRBJ2-6

CDR3aa: CASSRTSGSYVYEQYF
CDR3nt: TGTGCCAGCAGTCGGACTAGCGGGAGCTATGTCTACGAGCAGTACTTC
d_gene: TRBD2
abundance: .
v_gene: TRBV27
j_gene: TRBJ2-7

CDR3aa: CAWSQGTRYEQYF
CDR3nt: TGTGCCTGGAGTCAGGGGACCCGGTACGAGCAGTACTTC
d_gene: .
abundance: .
v_gene: TRBV30
j_gene: TRBJ2-7

CDR3aa: CASNPTGVGYTF
CDR3nt: TGTGCCAGCAATCCCACAGGGGTCGGCTACACCTTC
d_gene: TRBD1
abundance: few
v_gene: TRBV28
j_gene: TRBJ1-2

CDR3aa: CASSPGGDRSYEQYF
CDR3nt: TGCGCCAGCAGCCCCGGCGGGGACAGGTCCTACGAGCAGTACTTC
d_gene: TRBD1
abundance: .
v_gene: TRBV4-1
j_gene: TRBJ2-7

CDR3aa: CASSLDRTMGRITDTQYF
CDR3nt: TGTGCCAGCAGCTTAGATCGGACGATGGGGAGGATCACAGATACGCAGTATTTT
d_gene: .
abundance: .
v_gene: TRBV11-2
j_gene: TRBJ2-3

CDR3aa: CASSVRGYNEQFF
CDR3nt: TGTGCCAGCAGCGTAAGGGGGTACAATGAGCAGTTCTTC
d_gene: .
abundance: .
v_gene: TRBV7-9
j_gene: TRBJ2-1

CDR3aa: CASSLGTGLPQHF
CDR3nt: TGTGCCAGCAGCTTGGGAACAGGGCTGCCCCAGCATTTT
d_gene: .
abundance: .
v_gene: TRBV7-2
j_gene: TRBJ1-5

CDR3aa: CASSPRPTSGGSQYEQYF
CDR3nt: TGTGCCAGCAGCCCGCGTCCGACTAGCGGGGGGTCCCAATACGAGCAGTACTTC
d_gene: TRBD2
abundance: .
v_gene: TRBV7-6
j_gene: TRBJ2-7

CDR3aa: CASSATGAYYGYTF
CDR3nt: TGTGCCAGCAGCGCTACAGGGGCGTACTATGGCTACACCTTC
d_gene: TRBD1
abundance: .
v_gene: TRBV9
j_gene: TRBJ1-2

CDR3aa: CASKGVTGELFF
CDR3nt: TGTGCCAGCAAGGGAGTCACCGGGGAGCTGTTTTTT
d_gene: .
abundance: .
v_gene: TRBV5-4
j_gene: TRBJ2-2

CDR3aa: CASWIGQGAGGYTF
CDR3nt: TGTGCCAGCTGGATCGGGCAGGGGGCGGGTGGCTACACCTTC
d_gene: TRBD1
abundance: .
v_gene: TRBV28
j_gene: TRBJ1-2

CDR3aa: CASSEDLGNQPQHF
CDR3nt: TGTGCCAGCAGTGAGGATTTGGGCAATCAGCCCCAGCATTTT
d_gene: .
abundance: few
v_gene: TRBV2
j_gene: TRBJ1-5

CDR3aa: CASSAGGTDTQYF
CDR3nt: TGTGCCAGCAGCGCGGGAGGCACAGATACGCAGTATTTT
d_gene: TRBD2
abundance: .
v_gene: TRBV6-1
j_gene: TRBJ2-3